This TCR beta chain comes out of a study of glioma-infiltrating T cells after dendritic cell vaccination. Findings and caveats of the study: Longer survival after dendritic cell vaccination followed higher pretreatment TIL content.

Germline CDR1 SQVTM, CDR2 ANQGSEA. This CDR3 region has 14 residues. V was cut by 4 bases and J by 2 bases, with 14 bases left in between. The data were produced by immunoSEQ multiplex PCR, yet TCRdb's version contains in-frame clones alone and is incomplete. Here the sample spans around 96,000 clones, 79% being singletons. Comments on this clone: Its matching antigen is unknown.

This chain links TRBV29-1 with TRBJ1-2; tentatively, D is TRBD1 (5 bases). Material: blood, obtained before dendritic cell vaccination. This TCR was recovered from a human donor with glioblastoma. CDR3: CSVGAGSGNYGYTF. CDR3 coding DNA: TGCAGCGTTGGGGCAGGGTCCGGGAACTATGGCTACACCTTC.